The entry below gives a single T cell receptor (beta chain) sequence along with its context. What it binds is not known. The data were taken from a study of cytomegalovirus exposure and HLA in healthy donors. Study findings and constraints: TCR beta chain V- and J-gene trimming was linked, in a later analysis, to a missense variant in DCLRE1C.

Germline V gene lookup returns CDR1 SGHVS and CDR2 FNYEAQ. V gave up 5 bases and J gave up 5 bases, with 18 bases separating them. The CDR3 sequence is 16 residues long. At sampling all donors were nominally healthy, likely with unrecorded immune exposures. PCR employed 60 Vbeta and 13 Jbeta primers. Using immunoSEQ multiplex PCR, the repertoire was profiled, and TCRdb retains in-frame clones only, with some absent. The table has 150,000 or so clones, 75% to 80% seen once; the top ten hold over 12%. The rearrangement links TRBV7-6 to TRBJ2-2; D perhaps matches TRBD1 (6 bases). This receptor was identified in a man over 45 in good health and CMV-seropositive. Sequencing was performed on PBMCs. CDR3 in amino acids: CASSPRAQGRTGELFF. The CDR3 DNA reads as TGTGCCAGCAGCCCAAGGGCACAGGGTCGAACCGGGGAGCTGTTTTTT.